Listed below are T cell receptor beta chains from one sample, sequenced in a study of blood T cell repertoires in COVID-19. The repertoire was sequenced with immunoSEQ multiplex PCR; TCRdb's copy has only in-frame clones and lacks some. The sample holds 310,000 or so clones, around 92% seen once. The sequenced sample was peripheral blood. The receptors originated from a man aged 18 to 29 who had recovered from COVID-19. Each CDR3 is given with its conserved first and last residue. A D gene is named only where the DNA matches it firmly. Clone size is shown for a subset of rows, as once, few, many or a class of expanded clone.

TRBJ2-2 - - TRBV9 TGTGCCAGCAGCGTAGATCAGGTGGACACCGGGGAGCTGTTTTTT CASSVDQVDTGELFF
TRBJ1-6 many - TRBV7-9 TGTGCCGTACACAGTAGCTCCTATAATTCACCCCTCCACTTT CAVHSSSYNSPLHF
TRBJ2-7 - TRBD2 TRBV4-1 TGCGCCAGCAGCAGATTCGGGAGGGCCCTCGACGAGCAGTACTTC CASSRFGRALDEQYF
TRBJ2-7 - TRBD1 TRBV7-9 TGTGCCAGCAGCTTCGGACAGGCCTACGAGCAGTACTTC CASSFGQAYEQYF
TRBJ2-6 once TRBD1 TRBV7-8 TGTGCCAGCAGCTTAGAAGAGGGGGCTCCATCCCTTTCGTCCGTCCTGACTTTC CASSLEEGAPSLSSVLTF
TRBJ2-6 - - TRBV4-1 TGCGCCAGCAGCCAAGAGGGCTGGGGGGACGTCCTGACTTTC CASSQEGWGDVLTF
TRBJ2-7 - TRBD2 TRBV5-1 TGCGCCAGCAGCTTGTTAGGGACTAGCGGGACCTTTAGGGACGAGCAGTACTTC CASSLLGTSGTFRDEQYF
TRBJ2-7 - TRBD1 TRBV4-1 TGCGCCAGCAGCCTGTCCGGGACAGACTACGAGCAGTACTTC CASSLSGTDYEQYF
TRBJ1-4 - TRBD1 TRBV12-5 TGTGCTAGTGGGCCGGGACAGGGGTATGAAAAACTGTTTTTT CASGPGQGYEKLFF
TRBJ1-5 - TRBD1 TRBV2 TGTGCCAGCACCCCAGGGGGCGCGAGCAATCAGCCCCAGCATTTT CASTPGGASNQPQHF
TRBJ2-7 - - TRBV2 TGTGCCAGCAGTGAACCCGGTATCTCCTACGAGCAGTACTTC CASSEPGISYEQYF
TRBJ2-7 once - TRBV6-6 TGTGCCAGCAGTGGGGGGAGGAACTACGAGCAGTACTTC CASSGGRNYEQYF
TRBJ2-2 - TRBD1 TRBV5-5 TGTGCCAGCGTAAGACAGGGTAGGACCGGGGAGCTGTTTTTT CASVRQGRTGELFF
TRBJ2-7 - - TRBV10-2 TGCGCCACCGGGGGGCAGTTTGTACACGAGCAGTACTTC CATGGQFVHEQYF
TRBJ2-3 - - TRBV9 TGTGCCAGCAGCGTATCTAACACAGATACGCAGTATTTT CASSVSNTDTQYF
TRBJ2-7 - TRBD2 TRBV29-1 TGCAGCGTTAGGGAACTAGCGGGACCTGGGGGAGGATACGAGCAGTACTTC CSVRELAGPGGGYEQYF
TRBJ1-1 - TRBD1 TRBV11-1 TGTGCCAGCAGCCGGGACAGGGGCAACACTGAAGCTTTCTTT CASSRDRGNTEAFF
TRBJ2-7 - TRBD1 TRBV5-1 TGCGCCAGCACTGAGGACAGGTTCCCCTACGAGCAGTACTTC CASTEDRFPYEQYF
TRBJ2-1 - TRBD1 TRBV20-1 TGCAGTGCTAGTCTCCGGGACAGGGTTGATGAGCAGTTCTTC CSASLRDRVDEQFF
TRBJ2-5 - - TRBV9 TGTGCCAGCAGCGTGGGCCCCGTGGCAGTCCGGGAGACCCAGTACTTC CASSVGPVAVRETQYF
TRBJ1-5 - TRBD1 TRBV19 TGTGCCAGCAACAGGGGTGGCAATCAGCCCCAGCATTTT CASNRGGNQPQHF
TRBJ2-1 - - TRBV11-2 TGTGCCAGCAGCTTATGGGAGGAGGGTGAGCAGTTCTTC CASSLWEEGEQFF
TRBJ2-7 - - TRBV5-6 TGTGCCAGCAGCTTGGTTATAGCCGCGAGCTACGAGCAGTACTTC CASSLVIAASYEQYF
TRBJ1-2 - TRBD1 TRBV3-1/TRBV3-2 TGTGCCAGCAGCCAAACAGGGGTTAGGAGTGGCTACACCTTC CASSQTGVRSGYTF
TRBJ2-7 - - TRBV10-3 TGTGCCATCAGTGAGTTAGGGGCACCCTACGAGCAGTACTTC CAISELGAPYEQYF
TRBJ2-7 - TRBD2 TRBV27 TGTGCCAGCAGTTTAAGCGGGGATACCTACGAGCAGTACTTC CASSLSGDTYEQYF
TRBJ2-1 few - TRBV5-1 TGCGCCAGCAGCTTGGGGGACTGGCAACGTGGTGAGCAGTTCTTC CASSLGDWQRGEQFF
TRBJ2-1 - TRBD1 TRBV7-9 TGTGCCAGCAGCCCGGACAGGGTCGCCTACAATGAGCAGTTCTTC CASSPDRVAYNEQFF
TRBJ2-3 - - TRBV9 TGTGCCAGCAGCGTAGCAGGGTTTGGGACAGATACGCAGTATTTT CASSVAGFGTDTQYF
TRBJ1-1 - - TRBV6-1 TGTGCCAGCAGTGAGTCCACGCTTCAGGCTTTCTTT CASSESTLQAFF
TRBJ1-2 - TRBD1 TRBV9 TGTGCCAGCAGCCCCCGAGACGGGACAGGAAAGTACTATGGCTACACCTTC CASSPRDGTGKYYGYTF
TRBJ2-3 once TRBD2 TRBV27 TGTGCCAGCAGACTGACTAGCGGGGGGGCTGGAGATACGCAGTATTTT CASRLTSGGAGDTQYF
TRBJ2-3 - - TRBV18 TGTGCCAGCTCACCACCAACAGGGACCGGCACAGATACGCAGTATTTT CASSPPTGTGTDTQYF
TRBJ1-6 - TRBD1 TRBV5-5 TGTGCCAGCAGGCGGGGGACAGGGGAGGTTAGTTCACCCCTCCACTTT CASRRGTGEVSSPLHF
TRBJ2-7 - TRBD2 TRBV6-1 TGTGCCAGCAGTGACGCCGGGACTAGCGAGTCCTACGAGCAGTACTTC CASSDAGTSESYEQYF
TRBJ2-3 once - TRBV27 TGTGCCAGCAGTCCCACCTATGAGCTCTTTACCCTGGGGGGGTATTTT CASSPTYELFTLGGYF
TRBJ2-1 - TRBD2 TRBV9 TGTGCCAGCAGCTCTAGCGGGGAATACAATGAGCAGTTCTTC CASSSSGEYNEQFF
TRBJ1-1 - TRBD1 TRBV2 TGTGCCAGCAGTGACGGACAGGGGGCGCGCACTGAAGCTTTCTTT CASSDGQGARTEAFF
TRBJ2-2 - TRBD2 TRBV7-6 TGTGCCAGCAGCAGGGGACTAGCGGGAGCCCATGACACCGGGGAGCTGTTTTTT CASSRGLAGAHDTGELFF
TRBJ2-2 - TRBD2 TRBV27 TGTGCCAGCAGTTGGGGACTAGCGGGGGGCCTCACCGGGGAGCTGTTTTTT CASSWGLAGGLTGELFF
TRBJ2-7 - TRBD1 TRBV27 TGTGCCAGCAGTTCCCGGGACAGGGCCTACGAGCAGTACTTC CASSSRDRAYEQYF
TRBJ1-5 - - TRBV27 TGTGCCAGCAGTTTATCGTACCAGTTTAGCAATCAGCCCCAGCATTTT CASSLSYQFSNQPQHF